This T cell receptor (beta chain) was profiled in a study of T cells in Graves' hyperthyroidism and ophthalmopathy. Lactation, pregnancy, other autoimmune disease or uncontrolled infection excluded patients. The CDR3 totals 14 residues. V was cut by 5 bases and J by 6 bases, with 19 bases left in between. Germline V gives CDR1 DFQATT, CDR2 SNEGSKA (reference sequence). Amplified regions were TCR beta CDR3 sequences from RNA transcripts. The HTBI set primed first-round TCR CDR3 RT-PCR. TCRdb reprocessed the multiplex PCR reads with MiXCR, giving one entry per CDR3 protein. The sample lists about 840,000 distinct CDR3 sequences; over 35% were seen once.

Input material: blood. The V call is TRBV20-1, the J call TRBJ1-1; D is unresolved. This sequence was found in a young man with Graves' hyperthyroidism. The CDR3 is CSAPTQISTAEAFF. The CDR3 DNA reads TGCAGTGCTCCAACCCAGATCTCTACCGCTGAAGCTTTCTTT.